The 10 T cell receptor beta chains below all came from one sample that was sequenced in a study of regulatory T cells in long-lasting Graves disease. Building of the TCR beta libraries involved iRepertoire HTBI primers and Arm-PCR of CDR3 regions. TCRdb analysed the multiplex PCR reads with MiXCR anew, one entry per CDR3 protein. The sample records 360,000 or so distinct CDR3 sequences, roughly 17% being singletons. As for time point: newly diagnosed GD, antithyroid drugs for less than 3 months. RNA isolated from PBMCs was used to make the TCR library. These records were also assigned to another study, of T cells in Graves' hyperthyroidism and ophthalmopathy.

The sample in question was peripheral blood mononuclear cells (PBMCs), obtained at new diagnosis, from a patient treated with antithyroid drugs. These TCRs come from a woman aged 18-35 years with Graves disease.

Concerning this clonotype itself: A much larger clonotype is one base distant, so this may be a read error. The chain's CDR3 is CASTPAGRRLGTDTQYF. In DNA, the CDR3 is TGTGCCAGCACTCCCGCTGGACGGCGCCTGGGGACAGATACGCAGTATTTT. This rearrangement joins TRBV28 to TRBJ2-3; D is undetermined. The CDR3 sequence is 17 residues long. The V and J ends lost 7 bases and 3 bases respectively, with 23 bases between them. CDR1 and CDR2 from the germline V gene are MDHEN and SYDVKM.

This clonotype was found many times. The chain uses TRBV28 and TRBJ2-5; 8 positions agree with TRBD2. The CDR3 runs to 14 residues. The germline CDR1 and CDR2 sequences are MDHEN and SYDVKM. Losses at the gene ends were 7 bases for V and 1 base for J; bases not matched to a gene: 5. CDR3 DNA sequence: TGTGCCAGCACTCTTAGCGGGGCCCAAGAGACCCAGTACTTC. Protein product: CASTLSGAQETQYF.

At least ten counts were recorded for this clonotype. The rearrangement links TRBV11-1 to TRBJ2-7; possibly TRBD1 for D (6 bases). Between the trimmed V and J ends, which lost 3 bases and 2 bases, there was a span of 11 bases. Germline assignment: CDR1 SGHAT and CDR2 FQDESV (reference sequence). The CDR3 extends over 14 amino acids. The chain's CDR3 is CASSFGTTAYEQYF. The CDR3 DNA reads TGTGCCAGCAGCTTTGGGACAACGGCCTACGAGCAGTACTTC.

This clonotype was observed a handful of times. A read error may account for a junction end that differs from germline. The chain links TRBV2 to TRBJ2-4; D uncertain. The CDR3 has 12 amino acids. Germline CDR1 SNHLY, CDR2 FYNNEI. CDR3 sequence reads: CASREAKNIQYF. The CDR3 region has the DNA TGTGCCAGCAGAGAAGCCAAAAACATTCAGTACTTC. The variable domain in full, completed from reference TRBV2 and TRBJ2-4, reads EPEVTQTPSHQVTQMGQEVILRCVPISNHLYFYWYRQILGQKVEFLVSFYNNEISEKSEIFDDQFSVERPDGSNFTLKIRSTKLEDSAMYFCASREAKNIQYFGAGTRLSVL.

This clonotype was counted ten times or more. The V gene is TRBV28, the J gene TRBJ2-7; no clear D. Germline assignment: CDR1 MDHEN and CDR2 SYDVKM. This CDR3 is 12 amino acids long. V lost 6 bases and J 3 bases, leaving 9 bases between the germline ends. The CDR3 coding sequence is TGTGCCAGCAGCTTGAAAGGCTACGAGCAGTACTTC. Encoded protein: CASSLKGYEQYF.

This clonotype was found many times. The chain recombines TRBV3-1 with TRBJ2-1; no reliable D call. The CDR3 contains 14 residues. Between the trimmed V and J ends, which lost 0 bases and 5 bases, there was a span of 8 bases. Germline V gene sequence: CDR1 LGHDT, CDR2 YNNKEL (reference sequence). The CDR3, as DNA: TGTGCCAGCAGCCAAGATGTACGGGACAATGAGCAGTTCTTC. Protein: CASSQDVRDNEQFF.

This clonotype was seen at least ten times. The gene calls are TRBV9 and TRBJ2-3, with D perhaps TRBD2 (6 bases). The CDR3 spans 14 residues. V was trimmed by 0 bases and J by 6 bases, leaving 11 bases between them. Looked up from germline, CDR1 is SGDLS and CDR2 is YYNGEE. CDR3 amino acids: CASSVGGGLDTQYF. CDR3 nucleotide sequence: TGTGCCAGCAGCGTAGGCGGAGGGTTGGATACGCAGTATTTT.

This clonotype has only a few counts. The chain employs TRBV10-3 and TRBJ2-2, with D possibly being TRBD2 (6 bases). V lost 6 bases to trimming and J lost 5 bases, with 10 bases between them. The CDR3 loop spans 13 amino acids. The germline CDR1 and CDR2 sequences are ENHRY and SYGVKD. The DNA of the CDR3 is TGTGCCATCAGCGTCCGGGGGACCGGGGAGCTGTTTTTT. It is translated as CAISVRGTGELFF.

This clonotype was counted ten times or more. The chain joins TRBV4-1 to TRBJ2-1; D unclear. This CDR3 has 15 amino acids. Germline V gives CDR1 MGHRA, CDR2 YSYEKL. Trimming took 4 bases from V and 0 from J, leaving 10 bases between them. The CDR3 bases are TGCGCCAGCAGCCCCTCGGATGGCTCCTACAATGAGCAGTTCTTC. As protein: CASSPSDGSYNEQFF.

The chain uses TRBV6-2 or TRBV6-3 and TRBJ2-1, with 10 bases matching TRBD2. The germline gives CDR1 MNHEY, CDR2 SVGEGT. The CDR3 loop spans 18 amino acids. After removal of 5 bases from V and 4 bases from J, the junction contained 14 bases not matched to a gene. The DNA for the CDR3 is TGTGCCAGCAGTGAGGAGCTAGCGGGAGCCGGGGGGTACAATGAGCAGTTCTTC. This translates into CASSEELAGAGGYNEQFF.